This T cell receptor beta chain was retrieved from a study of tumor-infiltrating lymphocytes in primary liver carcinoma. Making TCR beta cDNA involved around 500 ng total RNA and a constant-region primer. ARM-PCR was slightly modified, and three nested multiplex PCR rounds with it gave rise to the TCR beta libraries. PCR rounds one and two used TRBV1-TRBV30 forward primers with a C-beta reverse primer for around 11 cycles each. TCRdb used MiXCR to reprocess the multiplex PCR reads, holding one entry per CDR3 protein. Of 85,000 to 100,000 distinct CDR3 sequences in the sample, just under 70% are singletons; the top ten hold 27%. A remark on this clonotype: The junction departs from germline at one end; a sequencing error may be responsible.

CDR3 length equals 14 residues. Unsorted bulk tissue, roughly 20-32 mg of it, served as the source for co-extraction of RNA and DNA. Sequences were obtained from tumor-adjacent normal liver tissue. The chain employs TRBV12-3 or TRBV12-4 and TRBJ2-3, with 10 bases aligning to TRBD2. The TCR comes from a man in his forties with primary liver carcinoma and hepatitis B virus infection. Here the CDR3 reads CVSSLALAGDTQYF. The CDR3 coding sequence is TGTGTCAGCAGTTTAGCGCTAGCGGGAGATACGCAATATTTT.